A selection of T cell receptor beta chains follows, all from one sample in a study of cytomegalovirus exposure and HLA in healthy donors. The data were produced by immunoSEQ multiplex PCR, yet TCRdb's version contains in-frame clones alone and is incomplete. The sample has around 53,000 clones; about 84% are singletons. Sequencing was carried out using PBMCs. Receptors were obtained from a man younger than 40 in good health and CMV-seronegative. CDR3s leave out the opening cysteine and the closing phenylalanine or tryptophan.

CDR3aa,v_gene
ASSLGRGRGDTEAF,TRBV7-8
ASSPNEGESSPQH,TRBV18
ASSYSAGTYEQY,TRBV6-5
ASTDPGTGFNEQF,TRBV19
ASSPPGQLYEQY,TRBV5-6
ASSKDRGQEYEQF,TRBV6-5
AISDPSGTSDEQY,TRBV10-3
ASSLGQGETQY,TRBV5-1
ASSWGTGTDTQY,TRBV5-8
ASSSGPQGPEQY,TRBV19
ASSIRVPGYT,TRBV28
AWGDTSSYNEQF,TRBV30
ASRQAGPWNEQF,TRBV6-6
AIPGGAMNTEAF,TRBV2
ASSLQQGAETQY,TRBV6-5
ASSKGATRFHEQF,TRBV21-1
ASSQGRGGVANNEQF,TRBV4-1
ASSSRTSGMYNEQF,TRBV5-4
ASSLVDSRLSGNTIY,TRBV5-1
ASSPGQGPLNTEAF,TRBV4-2
ASSLQGTGGYT,TRBV2
ASSLWGGRANVLT,TRBV5-6
ASSGQGIYEQY,TRBV2
ASRQENSGNTIY,TRBV25-1
ASSQDRIYEQY,TRBV5-1
ASSPGQGTGELF,TRBV5-1
ASSSPTEGDTGELF,TRBV7-9
ASSQEFRGGNTGELF,TRBV4-1
ASSPDRGAYEQY,TRBV13
ASSLGTNRRAAKNIQY,TRBV13
ASSLGTGGYGELF,TRBV5-1
ASNLLLSSYNEQF,TRBV6-4